This TCR beta chain derives from a study of CD8 T cells in Susac syndrome (dated by TCRdb to the late 2010s). Broadly, across the study: Among the sequenced Susac syndrome patients, six had clinically active disease and about eight were in clinical remission. At blood withdrawal, Susac syndrome patients were therapy-naive, treated with corticosteroids (with IVIg additionally given to some), or treated with IVIg alone. Whether CD8+ T cell activation and differentiation in Susac syndrome was antigen driven was tested using repertoire sequencing. The clonality of the CD8+ T cell repertoire was compared across approximately 11 healthy donors, 14 Susac syndrome patients and about 16 multiple sclerosis patients. Overall study outcomes, separate from this receptor: CD8+ repertoires in Susac syndrome showed clonal expansion, which was highest in CD8+ TEMRA cells and was greater in clinically active patients than in remitting patients. Under 20 and five Susac-specific public clones were found in the total CD8+ and CD8+ TEMRA repertoires, respectively. The study acknowledged that relatively few individuals were included in the TCR sequencing and HLA analysis.

To note about this clonotype: Which antigen it targets is not known. Base qualities were left out, and no much larger clone turns up one base away.

RNA was extracted with the RNeasy kit and 0.5 to 1 ug was reverse transcribed using random hexamers. The immunoSEQ multiplex PCR assay, which covers 54 Vbeta and 13 Jbeta segments, was used to amplify TCR beta CDR3 regions. Bias from PCR amplification was corrected by using a synthetic template baseline for primer optimization and for computational correction. Per the source publication's procedure: Reads were assigned to V, D and J genes according to IMGT and analyzed in immunoSEQ Analyzer, with only productive sequences retained. To calculate clonality, Shannon entropy was normalized by log2 of the number of productive unique sequences and then subtracted from one. For each patient and control, public and private clones were evaluated among the 100 most prevalent clones. Susac-specific clones were defined as absent from healthy and MS cohorts, approximately 1,000 published viral clones and other ImmuneACCESS disease sequences. TCRdb itself trimmed the public reads at Q25 with fastp, ran MiXCR and retained productive beta chains. Each entry merges the rows of one CDR3 protein and shows their most common DNA and genes. It is TCRdb's table, rather than the study itself, that gives the V and J calls and clone size. Within this sample are 75,000 to 95,000 distinct CDR3 sequences, with around 93% of them counted one time only. Of the sample, approximately 0.48% falls within the top ten clones.

CDR1 and CDR2, per the germline V gene (reference sequence), are GTSNPN and SVGIG. V and J lose 1 base and 3 bases, and a span of 9 bases separates them. From the cysteine up to the phenylalanine, the CDR3 has a length of 13 residues. Only the CDR3 DNA is retained, 39 bases long and in frame from the first base. High-throughput TCR beta sequencing profiled peripheral blood CD8+ and CD4+ T cells from healthy donors, Susac syndrome patients and multiple sclerosis patients. Recently defined diagnostic criteria for definite or probable disease were met by the Susac syndrome patients. Bulk CD8+ and CD4+ T cells were purified by magnetic negative isolation, while CD8+ TEMRA cells were enriched using FACS. Blood was collected in EDTA tubes and processed within 24 hours, with PBMCs isolated through density gradient centrifugation. PBMCs destined for TCR sequencing were cryopreserved in liquid nitrogen and later thawed in a 37 °C water bath. The sorted or isolated CD4+, CD8+ and CD8+ TEMRA cells reached a purity of at least 90%.

This TCR derives from a human donor with Susac syndrome. Recombination joined TRBV30 with TRBJ1-1, with TRBD1 tentatively as D gene (5 bases match). Sequencing used CD8+ T cells from PBMCs. The encoded CDR3 is CAWSGEGYTEAFF. Here is the DNA: TGTGCCTGGAGTGGCGAGGGGTACACTGAAGCTTTCTTT.